A selection of T cell receptor beta chains follows, all from one sample in a study of blood T cells in healthy people across ages. MiXCR, applied by TCRdb to the 5' RACE reads, yields one record per CDR3 protein. The sample consists of over a million distinct CDR3 sequences, almost 60% of them appearing once. The sample comprised blood. The receptors here all came from a man in his late teens or twenties in good health. CDR3s include the opening cysteine and the closing phenylalanine or tryptophan. Each record gives: CDR3 protein, CDR3 DNA, J gene, CDR3 length, D gene, V gene, clone size. The D gene is left open where the match is weak. Size tells how often a clone was seen (once, few, many) or the class of an expanded clone, and some rows leave it out.

CASGQILTRTYEQYF TGTGCCAGCGGGCAGATCCTTACGAGGACCTACGAGCAGTACTTC TRBJ2-7 15 NA TRBV6-2/TRBV6-3 NA
CASSLSSGGNTDTQYF TGTGCCAGCAGTTTATCTTCGGGGGGGAACACAGATACGCAGTATTTT TRBJ2-3 16 TRBD2 TRBV28 NA
CASGSYREFGYEQYF TGCGCCAGCGGATCTTACAGGGAATTCGGCTACGAGCAGTACTTC TRBJ2-7 15 NA TRBV5-1 NA
CASSYSTIYGYTF TGTGCCAGCAGTTACTCGACAATTTATGGCTACACCTTC TRBJ1-2 13 NA TRBV6-5 NA
CASSFSLAGASYEQYF TGTGCCAGCAGTTTTAGCCTAGCGGGGGCCTCCTACGAGCAGTACTTC TRBJ2-7 16 TRBD2 TRBV28 NA
CASSVDRYLETQYF TGTGCCAGCAGCGTTGACAGATACTTAGAGACCCAGTACTTC TRBJ2-5 14 NA TRBV9 NA
CASSLHPGGPNNEQFF TGTGCCAGCAGCTTACATCCAGGCGGGCCCAACAATGAGCAGTTCTTC TRBJ2-1 16 NA TRBV7-2 few
CASSEGQGRWDEQYF TGTGCCAGCAGTGAAGGACAGGGGAGGTGGGATGAGCAGTACTTC TRBJ2-5 15 TRBD1 TRBV2 NA
CASSLDYGELFF TGTGCCAGCAGCTTAGATTACGGGGAGCTGTTTTTT TRBJ2-2 12 NA TRBV7-2 NA
CASSQLLGLVSYEQYF TGCGCCAGCAGCCAACTTTTGGGTCTCGTCTCCTACGAGCAGTACTTC TRBJ2-7 16 NA TRBV4-1 few
CASRGSDNTDTQYF TGTGCCAGCCGCGGAAGTGACAACACAGATACGCAGTATTTT TRBJ2-3 14 NA TRBV13 few
CASSLSREGSYNEQFF TGCGCCAGCAGCTTGTCGAGGGAGGGCTCCTACAATGAGCAGTTCTTC TRBJ2-1 16 TRBD2 TRBV5-1 NA
CASSQLLADTDTQYF TGCGCCAGCAGCCAGCTACTAGCGGATACAGATACGCAGTATTTT TRBJ2-3 15 TRBD2 TRBV4-3 NA
CASSPQSVQTLAKNIQYF TGTGCCAGCTCACCACAATCTGTGCAGACACTAGCCAAAAACATTCAGTACTTC TRBJ2-4 18 NA TRBV18 few
CASTLPGQRSVQFF TGTGCCAGCACCTTACCGGGACAAAGGTCGGTTCAGTTCTTC TRBJ2-1 14 NA TRBV6-5 NA
CASSVRPAGRAETGELFF TGTGCCAGCAGCGTACGGCCCGCCGGCAGGGCAGAGACCGGGGAGCTGTTTTTT TRBJ2-2 18 NA TRBV9 NA
CSATRTSGATDTQYF TGCAGTGCTACCCGGACTAGCGGGGCCACAGATACGCAGTATTTT TRBJ2-3 15 TRBD2 TRBV20-1 NA
CASSLLTGPDEKLFF TGTGCCAGCAGTTTACTGACAGGGCCGGATGAAAAACTGTTTTTT TRBJ1-4 15 TRBD1 TRBV28 NA
CSARVVQGKFNEQFF TGCAGTGCTAGAGTGGTACAGGGGAAATTCAATGAGCAGTTCTTC TRBJ2-1 15 TRBD1 TRBV20-1 NA
CSASQLYEQYF TGCAGTGCTAGTCAGCTTTACGAGCAGTACTTC TRBJ2-7 11 NA TRBV20-1 NA
CASSLSAGSTVMEQFF TGTGCCAGCAGTTTATCGGCAGGGTCAACGGTCATGGAACAGTTCTTC TRBJ2-1 16 NA TRBV27 few
CATSRDIRGYSPLHF TGTGCCACCAGCAGAGATATTAGGGGTTACTCACCCCTCCACTTT TRBJ1-6 15 NA TRBV15 NA
CASSESGLAGGYEQYF TGCGCCAGCAGTGAGTCCGGCCTAGCGGGAGGCTACGAGCAGTACTTC TRBJ2-7 16 TRBD2 TRBV10-2 NA
CASRQYSYEQYF TGTGCCAGCAGGCAATACTCCTACGAGCAGTACTTC TRBJ2-7 12 NA TRBV6-5 NA
CACLPSSYNEQFF TGTGCCTGCCTTCCGAGCTCCTACAATGAGCAGTTCTTC TRBJ2-1 13 NA TRBV2 NA
CASSPGFSNIQYF TGTGCCAGCAGCCCAGGGTTTTCAAACATTCAGTACTTC TRBJ2-4 13 NA TRBV12-3/TRBV12-4 NA
CASSAPGHRFNTGELFF TGTGCCAGCAGTGCCCCGGGACACCGGTTCAACACCGGGGAGCTGTTTTTT TRBJ2-2 17 NA TRBV2 NA
CASSEQGRRADTQYF TGTGCCAGCAGTGAACAGGGGAGGAGGGCAGATACGCAGTATTTT TRBJ2-3 15 NA TRBV2 NA
CASSDTRTGTYEQYF TGTGCCAGCAGTGACACCCGGACGGGAACCTACGAGCAGTACTTC TRBJ2-7 15 NA TRBV25-1 few
CATSGPHSSSYNEQFF TGTGCCACCAGTGGTCCACACAGCAGCTCCTACAATGAGCAGTTCTTC TRBJ2-1 16 NA TRBV24-1 few
CASSYEEGAYEAFF TGTGCCAGCAGTTACGAGGAGGGGGCCTATGAAGCTTTCTTT TRBJ1-1 14 TRBD1 TRBV6-5 NA
CSANPSGVSYEQYF TGCAGTGCTAACCCTAGCGGAGTTTCCTACGAGCAGTACTTC TRBJ2-7 14 TRBD2 TRBV20-1 NA
CASSLDLYGQRDSPLHF TGTGCCAGCAGCTTAGATCTGTATGGACAAAGGGATTCACCCCTCCACTTT TRBJ1-6 17 NA TRBV11-2 NA
CASSLETEQYF TGCGCCAGCAGCTTGGAGACCGAGCAGTACTTC TRBJ2-7 11 NA TRBV5-1 few
CASSRLHEQYF TGTGCCAGCAGTCGGCTCCACGAGCAGTACTTC TRBJ2-7 11 NA TRBV6-2/TRBV6-3 few
CASSPVGEVTWELFF TGTGCCAGCAGTCCAGTTGGCGAGGTCACCTGGGAGCTGTTTTTT TRBJ2-2 15 NA TRBV12-3/TRBV12-4 NA
CSAYGQTSSYEQYF TGCAGTGCGTATGGACAGACGAGCTCCTACGAGCAGTACTTC TRBJ2-7 14 NA TRBV20-1 few
CASTEDRLYEQYF TGTGCCAGCACCGAAGACAGGCTCTACGAGCAGTACTTC TRBJ2-7 13 NA TRBV28 NA
CASSPQRTYEQYF TGCGCCAGCAGCCCTCAAAGAACCTACGAGCAGTACTTC TRBJ2-7 13 NA TRBV4-3 NA
CASTFTSGSYEQYF TGTGCCAGCACCTTTACTAGCGGCTCCTACGAGCAGTACTTC TRBJ2-7 14 TRBD2 TRBV7-9 NA
CASSYETSRYYNEQFF TGTGCCAGCAGTTACGAGACTAGCCGATACTACAATGAGCAGTTCTTC TRBJ2-1 16 TRBD2 TRBV6-6 NA
CASSFPLRTDMQYF TGTGCCAGCAGTTTCCCGTTGAGAACAGATATGCAGTATTTT TRBJ2-3 14 NA TRBV12-3/TRBV12-4 NA
CASSLSFRGGREQYF TGTGCCAGCAGCTTAAGTTTCCGGGGGGGCAGAGAGCAGTACTTC TRBJ2-5 15 TRBD2 TRBV7-2 NA
CASSHVEGRGYNEQFF TGCGCCAGCAGCCATGTTGAGGGGAGAGGCTACAATGAGCAGTTCTTC TRBJ2-1 16 NA TRBV4-1 NA